The next 3 T cell receptor beta chains were all read from a single sample in a study of cytomegalovirus exposure and HLA in healthy donors. The PCR used 60 Vbeta and 13 Jbeta primers. Clones were read by immunoSEQ multiplex PCR, and TCRdb kept only the in-frame ones, dropping some. Here the sample spans 140,000 to 150,000 clones, roughly 90% being singletons. The source material was PBMCs. All receptors come from a woman aged 40 to 55 in good health and CMV-seronegative.

This sequence joins TRBV6-1 and TRBJ1-5; D is possibly TRBD1 (5 bases). V was cut by 8 bases and J by 5 bases, with 19 bases left in between. The V gene's germline CDR1 is MNHNS and CDR2 SASEGT. This CDR3 is 15 amino acids long. CDR3 bases: TGTGCCAGCCGGGGGGAGTTAGGGGCTTATCAGCCCCAGCATTTT. It specifies CASRGELGAYQPQHF.

This chain uses TRBV7-9 with TRBJ2-7, with 8 bases fitting TRBD2. The V gene's germline CDR1 is SEHNR and CDR2 FQNEAQ (reference sequence). The CDR3 is 15 amino acids. With 2 bases clipped from V and 4 bases from J, the junction kept 7 bases outside the gene matches. The CDR3 reads CASSLRTGGAYEQYF. As DNA, the CDR3 is TGTGCCAGCAGCTTACGGACGGGGGGGGCTTACGAGCAGTACTTC.

The CDR3 region has the DNA TGTGCCAGCAGTCAAGGGACAGGTTATCAGCCCCAGCATTTT. This encodes CASSQGTGYQPQHF. The chain uses TRBV7-2 and TRBJ1-5, with 8 nucleotides matching TRBD1. CDR3 length: 14 amino acids. Trimming took 6 bases from V and 5 from J; bases not matched to a gene: 6. CDR1 is SGHTA, CDR2 FQGNSA, per germline.